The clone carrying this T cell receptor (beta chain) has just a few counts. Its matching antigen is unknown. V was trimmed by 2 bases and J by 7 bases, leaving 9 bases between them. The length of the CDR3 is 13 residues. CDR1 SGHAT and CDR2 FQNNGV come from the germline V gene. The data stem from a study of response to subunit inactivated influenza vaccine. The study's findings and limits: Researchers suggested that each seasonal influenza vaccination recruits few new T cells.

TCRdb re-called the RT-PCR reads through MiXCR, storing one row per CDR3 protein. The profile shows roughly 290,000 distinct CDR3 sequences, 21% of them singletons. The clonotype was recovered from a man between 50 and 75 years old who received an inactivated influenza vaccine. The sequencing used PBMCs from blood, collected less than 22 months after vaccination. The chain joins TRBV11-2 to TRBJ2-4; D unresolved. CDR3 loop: CASSLNVDNIQYF. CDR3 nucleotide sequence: TGTGCCAGCAGCTTAAACGTGGATAACATTCAGTACTTC.